One and the same sample provided the 17 T cell receptor beta chains below, sequenced in a study of cytomegalovirus exposure and HLA in healthy donors. With 60 Vbeta and 13 Jbeta primers, the PCR was carried out. Libraries were prepared by immunoSEQ multiplex PCR; TCRdb keeps only in-frame clonotypes and omits some of them. The sample has about 220,000 clones, about 70% seen once. Specimen: PBMCs. Receptor source: a woman younger than 45 in good health and CMV-seronegative.

The chain links TRBV5-4 to TRBJ1-6, with D perhaps TRBD1 (5 bases). CDR3 size: 14 residues. Germline V gene data show CDR1 as SGHNT and CDR2 as YYREEE (reference sequence). Between the trimmed V and J ends, which lost 1 base and 5 bases, there was a span of 7 bases. DNA of the CDR3: TGTGCCAGCAGCTTGCCGGGGGATAATTCACCCCTCCACTTT. It is translated as CASSLPGDNSPLHF.

This chain uses TRBV4-1 with TRBJ2-5; 13 bases line up with TRBD2. The CDR3 consists of 14 residues. In germline, CDR1 is MGHRA, CDR2 YSYEKL. The J segment lost 4 bases and the V segment lost 4 bases, leaving 0 bases of the junction unmatched. CDR3 in DNA: TGCGCCAGCAGCCGGACTAGCGGGGGAGAGACCCAGTACTTC. Amino acids: CASSRTSGGETQYF.

This clone was counted a few times. The V gene is TRBV5-4, the J gene TRBJ1-2, with D tentatively TRBD1 (5 bases). The V gene lost 4 bases and the J gene lost 5 bases, with 12 bases spanning the gap. The CDR3 spans 13 residues. The germline gives CDR1 SGHNT, CDR2 YYREEE (reference sequence). The CDR3 DNA follows: TGTGCCAGCAGCCAGACAGCCGATTATGGCTACACCTTC. This codes for CASSQTADYGYTF.

This clone appeared a single time. The chain combines TRBV5-1 with TRBJ2-1, with 12 positions matching TRBD1. The CDR3 has 15 amino acids. The V segment lost 4 bases and the J segment 5 bases; nucleotides outside the gene matches: 4. Germline V gene sequence: CDR1 SGHRS, CDR2 YFSETQ. The CDR3 DNA is TGCGCCAGCAGCCCCGGGACAGGGGGCCACAATGAGCAGTTCTTC. Encoded protein: CASSPGTGGHNEQFF. The full variable domain, completed using reference TRBV5-1 and TRBJ2-1, is KAGVTQTPRYLIKTRGQQVTLSCSPISGHRSVSWYQQTPGQGLQFLFEYFSETQRNKGNFPGRFSGRQFSNSRSEMNVSTLELGDSALYLCASSPGTGGHNEQFFGPGTRLTVL.

The chain uses TRBV4-2 and TRBJ2-3; TRBD2 aligns across 9 bases. The CDR3 is 14 amino acids. CDR1 and CDR2 (germline): LGHNA, YNFKEQ. V gave up 8 bases and J gave up 7 bases; unmatched junction bases: 10. CDR3 residues: CASSSVAGDYTQYF. The CDR3 bases are TGTGCCAGCTCATCAGTAGCGGGAGACTATACGCAGTATTTT.

The V call is TRBV5-1, the J call TRBJ1-1; TRBD1 matches 8 bases. The CDR3 totals 15 residues. The germline V gene has CDR1 SGHRS and CDR2 YFSETQ. The V gene end was trimmed by 4 bases and the J gene end by 7 bases; junction bases not matched to a gene: 12. The chain's CDR3 is CASSGIQGGYGEAFF. CDR3 coding DNA: TGCGCCAGCAGCGGAATACAGGGGGGATACGGTGAAGCTTTCTTT.

This clone was recorded a few times. This chain uses TRBV19 with TRBJ1-3; D call uncertain. Germline lookup yields CDR1 LNHDA and CDR2 SQIVND (reference sequence). V lost 1 base to trimming and J lost 0 bases, with 7 bases between them. The CDR3 has 15 residues. The CDR3 spells CASSIVADSGNTIYF. DNA for the CDR3: TGTGCCAGTAGTATAGTGGCGGACTCTGGAAACACCATATATTTT.

The chain carries TRBV6-9 and TRBJ1-5; 9 bases line up with TRBD1. V was pared by 7 bases and J by 3 bases, with 16 bases of the junction left unmatched. The CDR3 runs 18 residues. The germline CDR1 and CDR2 sequences are MNHGY and SVAAGI. In nucleotides, the CDR3 is TGTGCCAGCACCGAATACCATACAGGGGGCGCGAACAATCAGCCCCAGCATTTT. This codes for CASTEYHTGGANNQPQHF.

This chain uses TRBV2 with TRBJ2-2; 7 bases match TRBD1. The CDR3 sequence is 15 residues long. Germline CDR1 and CDR2: SNHLY and FYNNEI. Unmatched junction bases numbered 6, after V lost 5 bases and J lost 3 bases. This CDR3 is CASSQTGTDTGELFF. As DNA, the CDR3 is TGTGCCAGCAGTCAGACAGGGACGGACACCGGGGAGCTGTTTTTT.

This sequence joins TRBV19 and TRBJ2-5; D might be TRBD1 (5 bases). The CDR3 extends over 13 amino acids. Germline lookup yields CDR1 LNHDA and CDR2 SQIVND (reference sequence). Trimming left V 7 bases short and J 1 base short, with 10 bases between. The CDR3, as DNA: TGTGCCAGTAACATGGGGCTCCAAGAGACCCAGTACTTC. It specifies CASNMGLQETQYF.

This rearrangement joins TRBV7-9 to TRBJ1-2, with D maybe TRBD1 (5 bases). The length of the CDR3 is 12 residues. Deletions cut 4 bases from V and 6 bases from J, with 9 bases between. The V gene's germline CDR1 is SEHNR and CDR2 FQNEAQ (reference sequence). The CDR3 DNA reads TGTGCCAGCAGCTCCCTGGGGCATGGCTACACCTTC. Its translation: CASSSLGHGYTF.

This chain connects TRBV11-2 to TRBJ1-2, with D possibly being TRBD1 (6 bases). CDR1 and CDR2 from the germline V gene are SGHAT and FQNNGV. V shed 4 bases and J shed 2 bases, with 14 bases lying between them. The CDR3 has 15 amino acids. This CDR3 reads CASSYNRVTNYGYTF. CDR3 sequence (DNA): TGTGCCAGCAGCTATAACAGGGTTACGAACTATGGCTACACCTTC.

The chain employs TRBV2 and TRBJ1-1, with 8 bases aligning to TRBD1. The CDR3 totals 17 residues. Trimming took 4 bases from V and 0 from J; bases not matched to a gene: 10. CDR1 SNHLY and CDR2 FYNNEI come from the germline V gene. CDR3 DNA: TGTGCCAGCAGTGGGGGACAGGTCACGAGAATGAACACTGAAGCTTTCTTT. Translating gives CASSGGQVTRMNTEAFF.

The V gene is TRBV5-1, the J gene TRBJ2-1; D possibly corresponds to TRBD1 (5 bases). Looked up from germline, CDR1 is SGHRS and CDR2 is YFSETQ. V shed 0 bases and J shed 9 bases, with 13 bases lying between them. CDR3 length equals 14 residues. CDR3 DNA sequence: TGCGCCAGCAGCTTGGGCCTAGGTGGGGCTGAGCAGTTCTTC. Translation gives CASSLGLGGAEQFF.

This clone was counted a single time. V gene TRBV7-8 combines with J gene TRBJ2-3, with 7 positions matching TRBD2. Germline V gene sequence: CDR1 SGHVS, CDR2 FQNEAQ. Trimming at V came to 4 bases and at J to 5 bases, leaving 6 bases not matched to a gene. This CDR3 comprises 14 residues. The CDR3 spells CASSYPGTKDTQYF. Here the CDR3 DNA reads TGTGCCAGCAGCTATCCCGGGACTAAAGATACGCAGTATTTT. Variable domain in full (rest from reference TRBV7-8 and TRBJ2-3): GAGVSQSPRYKVAKRGQDVALRCDPISGHVSLFWYQQALGQGPEFLTYFQNEAQLDKSGLPSDRFFAERPEGSVSTLKIQRTQQEDSAVYLCASSYPGTKDTQYFGPGTRLTVL.

V and J are TRBV7-3 and TRBJ2-2; D gene uncertain. Per germline, CDR1 SGHTA and CDR2 FQGTGA. This CDR3 comprises 13 residues. V was pared by 4 bases and J by 5 bases, with 8 bases between. The CDR3 DNA follows: TGTGCCAGCAGCTCTTCAGTAACCGGGGAGCTGTTTTTT. It translates to CASSSSVTGELFF.

In its sample, this clone was seen a few times. CDR3 coding DNA: TGTGCCAGCAGTACCCCGACAGGAACCACTGAAGCTTTCTTT. Translating gives CASSTPTGTTEAFF. This chain links TRBV6-5 with TRBJ1-1; the D gene is possibly TRBD1 (6 bases). Trimming pared 5 bases from V and 4 bases from J, leaving 14 bases between. Germline lookup yields CDR1 MNHEY and CDR2 SVGAGI. The CDR3 runs to 14 residues.